This T cell receptor (beta chain) originates from a study of shared clonotypes between healthy human individuals. Regarding the study as a whole: Few donors limited the genetic and exposure-history diversity represented.

Replicate PCRs were loaded with around 0.3 ug DNA from unsorted PBMC, about 32,000 T cell genomes. Produced via immunoSEQ multiplex PCR; TCRdb's table is partial and in-frame only. Found here are roughly 510,000 clones, roughly 79% of them singletons; the top ten hold 9.5% to 15%. Samples left unsorted employed tens of millions of PBMCs for genomic DNA. A remark on this clone: Its target is unknown.

The V and J ends lost 4 bases and 4 bases, in that order; junction bases with no gene match: 11. Per germline, CDR1 SGHRS and CDR2 YFSETQ. CDR3 length equals 16 residues. The specimen was PBMCs. The source is a woman in her forties in good health. Some clones in this sample may be carry-over from other donors' samples. The J gene is TRBJ2-3, the V gene TRBV5-1, with 8 bases matching TRBD2. As DNA, the CDR3 is TGCGCCAGCAGCAAAATCAGCGGGAGTCCTGCAGATACGCAGTATTTT. This sequence encodes CASSKISGSPADTQYF.